These 10 T cell receptor beta chains were sequenced from one sample in a study of Graves' ophthalmopathy and Graves' hyperthyroidism. Amplified TCR beta CDR3 regions were obtained using RNA transcripts as template. The authors performed first-round RT-PCR with HTBI primers and then a second-round multiplex PCR. TCRdb used MiXCR to reprocess the multiplex PCR reads, holding one entry per CDR3 protein. The table has fewer than 650,000 distinct CDR3 sequences, 22% seen once. Sequenced input: peripheral blood. All receptors derive from a woman under 30 with stable Graves' hyperthyroidism. Some clones in this sample may be carry-over from other donors' samples.

This clonotype showed up many times. DNA for the CDR3: TGTGCCAGCAGACCGGGACAGACTAGCAATCAGCCCCAGCATTTT. This translates into CASRPGQTSNQPQHF. This chain joins TRBV6-1 and TRBJ1-5; 7 nucleotides line up with TRBD1. V dropped 6 bases and J dropped 0; count of bases not matched to a gene: 5. Germline loops: CDR1 MNHNS, CDR2 SASEGT. The CDR3 contains 15 residues.

In this sample, this clonotype turned up a few times. This sequence joins TRBV20-1 and TRBJ2-7; tentative D call: TRBD2 (6 bases). CDR3 length equals 14 residues. Germline V gene lookup returns CDR1 DFQATT and CDR2 SNEGSKA (reference sequence). V shed 2 bases and J shed 5 bases, with 16 bases lying between them. CDR3 loop: CSARPRDWGHEQYF. DNA of the CDR3: TGCAGTGCTAGACCCCGGGACTGGGGTCACGAGCAGTACTTC.

The sample holds many counts of this clonotype. The CDR3 reads CASTGGGTQYF. The CDR3 bases are TGTGCCAGCACGGGAGGAGGGACCCAGTACTTC. The V gene is TRBV7-2, the J gene TRBJ2-5, with 7 bases identical to TRBD2. CDR3 length: 11 residues. From germline, CDR1 is SGHTA and CDR2 FQGNSA. The V gene end was trimmed by 7 bases and the J gene end by 7 bases; junction bases not matched to a gene: 3.

DNA for the CDR3: TGTGCCAGCAGCCAAGCGTGGGTTAGCTTTCGCGAGCAGTACTTC. The encoded protein is CASSQAWVSFREQYF. The chain carries TRBV3-1 and TRBJ2-7; D remains ambiguous. The V end was cut by 1 base, the J end by 6 bases, with 16 bases between. This CDR3 has 15 residues. Germline values: CDR1 LGHDT, CDR2 YNNKEL (reference sequence).

In its sample, this clonotype was seen many times. This chain joins TRBV6-1 and TRBJ1-1, with D unresolved. The V gene lost 2 bases and the J gene lost 5 bases, with 9 bases spanning the gap. This CDR3 spans 13 amino acids. Germline lookup yields CDR1 MNHNS and CDR2 SASEGT. The DNA for the CDR3 is TGTGCCAGCAGTGAACTTCAAAATACTGAAGCTTTCTTT. Protein sequence: CASSELQNTEAFF.

This clonotype was counted ten times or more. The genes are TRBV28 and TRBJ1-1; 7 bases align to TRBD1. Germline V gene lookup returns CDR1 MDHEN and CDR2 SYDVKM. CDR3 length: 14 amino acids. V gave up 6 bases and J gave up 5 bases; unmatched junction bases: 9. The CDR3 protein is CASRIAGQLTEAFF. CDR3 in DNA: TGTGCCAGCAGGATCGCGGGACAGTTGACTGAAGCTTTCTTT. The full variable domain, rest sourced from reference TRBV28 and TRBJ1-1, is DVKVTQSSRYLVKRTGEKVFLECVQDMDHENMFWYRQDPGLGLRLIYFSYDVKMKEKGDIPEGYSVSREKKERFSLILESASTNQTSMYLCASRIAGQLTEAFFGQGTRLTVV.

This clonotype was seen a few times. The CDR3 region has the DNA TGTGCCAGCCGACCGACAGGAAAAGGCTACACCTTC. This encodes CASRPTGKGYTF. This chain uses TRBV11-2 with TRBJ1-2; possibly TRBD1 for D (6 bases). The V end lost 8 bases, the J end lost 8 bases, and 15 bases lay between the germline ends. The CDR3 covers 12 residues. Per the germline V gene, CDR1 is SGHAT and CDR2 is FQNNGV.

The V gene is TRBV12-3 or TRBV12-4, the J gene TRBJ2-7, with a possible D match to TRBD1 (6 bases). CDR3 size: 14 residues. V gave up 3 bases and J gave up 3 bases, with 12 bases separating them. CDR3 sequence reads: CASSFKGDGYEQYF. As DNA, the CDR3 is TGTGCCAGCAGTTTCAAGGGGGACGGCTACGAGCAGTACTTC.

This clonotype was seen a handful of times. V and J are TRBV5-1 and TRBJ2-2; D is undetermined. This CDR3 is built from 15 residues. The V end lost 4 bases, the J end lost 1 base, and 11 bases lay between the germline ends. The V gene's germline CDR1 is SGHRS and CDR2 YFSETQ. The chain's CDR3 is CASSPPLGNTGELFF. The CDR3 DNA reads TGCGCCAGCAGCCCCCCCCTAGGGAACACCGGGGAGCTGTTTTTT. The complete variable domain, with remaining parts taken from reference TRBV5-1 and TRBJ2-2, reads KAGVTQTPRYLIKTRGQQVTLSCSPISGHRSVSWYQQTPGQGLQFLFEYFSETQRNKGNFPGRFSGRQFSNSRSEMNVSTLELGDSALYLCASSPPLGNTGELFFGEGSRLTVL.

This rearrangement joins TRBV20-1 to TRBJ2-2; D is tentatively TRBD1 or TRBD2 (5 bases each). Germline V gene sequence: CDR1 DFQATT, CDR2 SNEGSKA (reference sequence). This CDR3 region has 14 residues. Trimming removed 4 bases at V and 6 bases at J, with 15 bases between. CDR3 loop: CSAMTEGTAGELFF. The CDR3 region has the DNA TGCAGTGCTATGACAGAGGGGACGGCCGGGGAGCTGTTTTTT.